A single sample gave rise to the 32 T cell receptor beta chains below, sequenced in a study of T cell repertoires in cytomegalovirus infection. From the reads, TCRdb called clonotypes with MiXCR, one entry per CDR3 protein. The data show some 200,000 distinct CDR3 sequences, approximately 19% seen once. The sequencing sample was made of PBMCs. The receptors come from a human donor in good health (CMV status not recorded). Some clones in this sample may be carry-over from other donors' samples.

The chain employs TRBV6-5 and TRBJ2-5; the D gene is possibly TRBD2 (7 bases). V lost 6 bases and J lost 7, with 18 bases in between. The CDR3 loop spans 14 amino acids. Germline loops: CDR1 MNHEY, CDR2 SVGAGI. The CDR3 sequence is CASRGSGGPTTQYF. The CDR3 DNA follows: TGTGCCAGCAGGGGTTCCGGGGGGCCAACGACCCAGTACTTC.

This clonotype has more than one count but fewer than ten. The junction does not match germline at one end; this may be a read error. This chain connects TRBV4-1 to TRBJ1-3; D ambiguous. The CDR3 sequence is 17 residues long. In germline, CDR1 is MGHRA, CDR2 YSYEKL. This chain's CDR3 is CASSQDTRLVSGNTIYF. The CDR3, as DNA: TGTGCCAGCAGCCAAGATACAAGACTGGTCTCTGGAAACACCATATATTTT.

This clonotype was observed at least ten times. The rearrangement uses TRBV6-2 or TRBV6-3 and TRBJ1-1; perhaps TRBD1 as D (5 bases). The CDR3 runs to 12 residues. CDR1 MNHEY and CDR2 SVGEGT come from the germline V gene. Trimming stripped 8 bases from V and 5 bases from J, with 12 bases between. The CDR3 DNA follows: TGTGCCAGCCGGGACCCTGGAACTGAAGCTTTCTTT. Translation gives CASRDPGTEAFF.

The rearrangement uses TRBV18 and TRBJ2-2, with D unclear. Per the germline V gene, CDR1 is KGHSH and CDR2 is LQKENI. This CDR3 is 15 amino acids long. V shed 2 bases and J shed 7 bases, with 14 bases lying between them. CDR3 loop: CASSPDIKPSGELFF. The CDR3 DNA reads TGTGCCAGCTCACCAGATATTAAGCCGAGCGGGGAGCTGTTTTTT.

The chain has TRBV19 and TRBJ2-5; perhaps TRBD2 as D (6 bases). Trimming cost V 9 bases and J 7 bases, with 18 bases left between them. The CDR3 totals 13 residues. Per the germline V gene, CDR1 is LNHDA and CDR2 is SQIVND (reference sequence). CDR3 protein: CASGGSQVGTQYF. In DNA form, the CDR3 reads TGTGCCAGCGGGGGTTCCCAGGTTGGGACCCAGTACTTC.

V is TRBV6-5 and J is TRBJ2-1; 8 nucleotides agree with TRBD2. V was clipped by 6 bases and J by 1 base; unmatched bases: 8. The CDR3 covers 16 residues. CDR1 is MNHEY, CDR2 SVGAGI, per germline. The chain's CDR3 is CASSQAAGVSYNEQFF. The DNA for the CDR3 is TGTGCCAGCAGCCAAGCAGCGGGAGTTTCCTACAATGAGCAGTTCTTC.

The gene calls are TRBV4-1 and TRBJ2-5; no reliable D call. Germline values: CDR1 MGHRA, CDR2 YSYEKL. Deletions cut 1 base from V and 2 bases from J, with 11 bases between. The CDR3 runs 15 residues. The CDR3 loop reads CASSQVAAPQETQYF. The CDR3 coding sequence is TGCGCCAGCAGCCAAGTTGCAGCGCCACAAGAGACCCAGTACTTC.

In its sample, this clonotype was seen a few times. The chain joins TRBV6-2 or TRBV6-3 to TRBJ1-5; 8 bases line up with TRBD1. The V segment lost 5 bases and the J segment 5 bases; nucleotides outside the gene matches: 14. The CDR3 runs to 17 residues. Germline V CDR1 and CDR2: MNHEY, SVGEGT. The CDR3 nucleotides are TGTGCCAGCAGTCTACGGAAACCAGGGGGCCGGGATCAGCCCCAGCATTTT. Its translation: CASSLRKPGGRDQPQHF.

This chain uses TRBV6-6 with TRBJ2-3; 9 bases align to TRBD2. Germline loops: CDR1 MNHNY, CDR2 SVGAGI (reference sequence). V lost 0 bases and J lost 0; bases outside the gene matches: 4. This CDR3 is built from 17 residues. CDR3 sequence reads: CASSYSNSGGSTDTQYF. CDR3 in DNA: TGTGCCAGCAGTTACTCGAATAGCGGGGGAAGCACAGATACGCAGTATTTT.

This clonotype was detected ten times or more. The gene calls are TRBV12-3 or TRBV12-4 and TRBJ2-3; unclear D gene. The CDR3 length is 15 residues. Trimming removed 3 bases from V and 2 bases from J, with 12 bases in between. CDR3 amino acids: CASSFQASSTDTQYF. CDR3 nucleotide sequence: TGTGCCAGCAGTTTCCAGGCTAGTTCCACAGATACGCAGTATTTT.

This clonotype was observed a few times. The chain joins TRBV7-2 to TRBJ2-1, with D unresolved. The CDR3 runs 14 residues. Trimming took off 1 base at V and 9 bases at J, with 13 bases between the two ends. The germline gives CDR1 SGHTA, CDR2 FQGNSA. The CDR3 DNA sequence: TGTGCCAGCAGCTTAGAAGGCAGGCAGCGTGAGCAGTTCTTC. Its protein product is CASSLEGRQREQFF. Looking up the rest from reference TRBV7-2 and TRBJ2-1 gives the full variable domain: GAGVSQSPSNKVTEKGKDVELRCDPISGHTALYWYRQSLGQGLEFLIYFQGNSAPDKSGLPSDRFSAERTGGSVSTLTIQRTQQEDSAVYLCASSLEGRQREQFFGPGTRLTVL.

This clonotype was recorded a few times. The CDR3 spells CASSSDRGMKAEAFF. CDR3 coding DNA: TGTGCCAGCAGTTCTGATCGGGGGATGAAGGCTGAAGCTTTCTTT. The rearrangement links TRBV5-4 to TRBJ1-1; perhaps TRBD1 as D (5 bases). The CDR3 runs to 15 residues. Germline CDR1 SGHNT, CDR2 YYREEE (reference sequence). With 5 bases removed from V and 6 bases from J, the gap between germline ends came to 20 bases. Full variable domain (remainder filled in from reference TRBV5-4 and TRBJ1-1): ETGVTQSPTHLIKTRGQQVTLRCSSQSGHNTVSWYQQALGQGPQFIFQYYREEENGRGNFPPRFSGLQFPNYSSELNVNALELDDSALYLCASSSDRGMKAEAFFGQGTRLTVV.

The table lists this clonotype with a few counts. The chain is built from TRBV20-1 and TRBJ2-1; the D is unclear. V shed 0 bases and J shed 5 bases, with 2 bases lying between them. Germline CDR1 reads DFQATT; CDR2 reads SNEGSKA (reference sequence). The CDR3 sequence is 11 residues long. CDR3: CSARENNEQFF. CDR3 nucleotides: TGCAGTGCTAGAGAGAACAATGAGCAGTTCTTC.

This clonotype was seen only a few times. The J gene is TRBJ2-2, the V gene TRBV6-5, with D possibly matching TRBD1 (6 bases). CDR1 and CDR2 (germline): MNHEY, SVGAGI. V gave up 5 bases and J gave up 7 bases, with 17 bases separating them. CDR3 size: 15 residues. In DNA, the CDR3 is TGTGCCAGCAGTCTGACAGGAGATCCGAACGGGGAGCTGTTTTTT. It codes for CASSLTGDPNGELFF.

This clonotype was seen more than once but under ten times. The genes are TRBV19 and TRBJ2-7; 7 bases agree with TRBD2. Germline V gives CDR1 LNHDA, CDR2 SQIVND (reference sequence). The CDR3 consists of 16 residues. Trimming took 4 bases from V and 4 from J; bases not matched to a gene: 13. The DNA of the CDR3 is TGTGCCAGTAGTACGTTGACTGGGAGGGACGGGTACGAGCAGTACTTC. This sequence encodes CASSTLTGRDGYEQYF.

Many counts were recorded for this clonotype. V usage is TRBV7-2 and J usage is TRBJ2-3; D is uncertain. The CDR3 is made up of 14 amino acids. The germline V gene has CDR1 SGHTA and CDR2 FQGNSA. V was clipped by 5 bases and J by 0 bases, with 9 bases between them. CDR3 in amino acids: CASSSRLSTDTQYF. The CDR3 DNA is TGTGCCAGCAGCAGCCGGCTTAGCACAGATACGCAGTATTTT.

The chain joins TRBV7-6 to TRBJ2-1, with 8 positions matching TRBD2. CDR1 is SGHVS, CDR2 FNYEAQ, per germline. V trimming: 5 bases; J trimming: 7 bases; junction bases outside the gene matches: 10. CDR3 length: 15 amino acids. The CDR3 is CASSAPAGVGNEQFF. DNA of the CDR3: TGTGCCAGCAGCGCGCCAGCGGGAGTTGGAAATGAGCAGTTCTTC.

This clonotype turned up a few times. The CDR3, as DNA: TGTGCCAGCGCCCCCTTCCCGTCTAGCACAGATACGCAGTATTTT. Protein product: CASAPFPSSTDTQYF. The V gene is TRBV19, the J gene TRBJ2-3, with unresolved D. V lost 9 bases and J lost 0, with 16 bases in between. Germline values: CDR1 LNHDA, CDR2 SQIVND (reference sequence). CDR3 length: 15 amino acids.

The CDR3 DNA reads TGTGCCAGCAGCCAAGACATTGAGGGATGTGGGTTCTTC. It is translated as CASSQDIEGCGFF. J is TRBJ2-1 and V is TRBV14; possibly TRBD2 for D (5 bases). Germline V lookup: CDR1 SGHDN, CDR2 FVKESK. The CDR3 is made up of 13 amino acids. V dropped 0 bases and J dropped 15 bases, with 15 bases sitting between them.

The rearrangement uses TRBV7-9 and TRBJ1-2; TRBD1 might be the D (6 bases). Trimming shortened V by 6 bases and J by 6 bases, and 14 bases separated the two germline ends. This CDR3 is built from 13 residues. Germline V gives CDR1 SEHNR, CDR2 FQNEAQ (reference sequence). The CDR3 DNA follows: TGTGCCAGCAGTTCACAAGCAGGGGATGGCTACACCTTC. The encoded protein is CASSSQAGDGYTF.

There are many counts of this clonotype. The chain has TRBV28 and TRBJ1-2, with 7 bases that match TRBD1. With 9 bases clipped from V and 6 bases from J, the junction kept 10 bases outside the gene matches. Looked up from germline, CDR1 is MDHEN and CDR2 is SYDVKM. The CDR3 extends over 13 amino acids. The CDR3 sequence is CASGGQHFNGYTF. The CDR3 DNA reads TGTGCCAGTGGGGGACAGCATTTTAATGGCTACACCTTC.

This clonotype was detected only a few times. This rearrangement joins TRBV7-9 to TRBJ2-5, with unresolved D. V was cut by 5 bases and J by 1 base, with 8 bases left in between. Germline CDR1 and CDR2: SEHNR and FQNEAQ (reference sequence). The CDR3 extends over 13 amino acids. CDR3 in amino acids: CASSRNTQETQYF. CDR3 nucleotide sequence: TGTGCCAGCAGCCGAAATACCCAAGAGACCCAGTACTTC.

Notes on this clonotype: This may arise from a read error, as a much more abundant clone is one base away. The chain has TRBV7-8 and TRBJ2-3; no clear D gene. The V end lost 3 bases, the J end lost 1 base, and 8 bases lay between the germline ends. Germline loops: CDR1 SGHVS, CDR2 FQNEAQ. This CDR3 spans 14 amino acids. The CDR3 nucleotides read TGTGCCAGCAGCTTCTGGGGTTGCACAGATACGCAGTATTTT. This encodes CASSFWGCTDTQYF.

This clonotype was counted many times. V is TRBV6-1 and J is TRBJ2-1; D remains unclear. V shed 3 bases and J shed 9 bases, with 12 bases lying between them. Per germline, CDR1 MNHNS and CDR2 SASEGT. The CDR3 is 13 amino acids. The CDR3 reads CASSDIRASEQFF. For the CDR3, the DNA is TGTGCCAGCAGTGACATTCGAGCCAGTGAGCAGTTCTTC.

The chain uses TRBV28 and TRBJ2-1, with 7 bases matching TRBD2. This CDR3 contains 15 residues. V lost 3 bases, J lost 5 bases, and 7 bases stayed unmatched. Germline V gene lookup returns CDR1 MDHEN and CDR2 SYDVKM. As DNA, the CDR3 is TGTGCCAGCAGTTTGGCGGGAGTGGCAGACAATGAGCAGTTCTTC. Translated, it gives CASSLAGVADNEQFF.

This clonotype was recorded a few times. The chain joins TRBV3-1 to TRBJ1-1; D ambiguous. The V end lost 2 bases, the J end lost 0 bases, and 13 bases lay between the germline ends. Per germline, CDR1 LGHDT and CDR2 YNNKEL (reference sequence). The CDR3 sequence is 16 residues long. The CDR3 region has the DNA TGTGCCAGCAGCCAACCCCGGACGGGAGTGAACACTGAAGCTTTCTTT. It yields the protein CASSQPRTGVNTEAFF.

This chain uses TRBV6-2 or TRBV6-3 with TRBJ2-1; D is ambiguous. CDR1 and CDR2 from the germline V gene are MNHEY and SVGEGT. V gave up 4 bases and J gave up 2 bases, with 12 bases separating them. The CDR3 covers 15 residues. In nucleotides, the CDR3 is TGTGCCAGCAGTTCCGGTGGGGTCGCCTACAATGAGCAGTTCTTC. Protein product: CASSSGGVAYNEQFF.

This clonotype turned up a few times. The chain recombines TRBV7-6 with TRBJ2-3; tentatively, D is TRBD1 or TRBD2 (5 bases each). Per the germline V gene, CDR1 is SGHVS and CDR2 is FNYEAQ. V lost 6 bases and J 4 bases, leaving 20 bases between the germline ends. The CDR3 is made up of 16 amino acids. The CDR3 protein is CASSPRDPSVPDTQYF. CDR3 bases: TGTGCCAGCAGTCCCCGGGACCCTTCAGTCCCAGATACGCAGTATTTT.

This clonotype appeared once. A much larger clonotype is one base distant, so this may be a read error. This chain joins TRBV2 and TRBJ1-1; D not certain. Germline CDR1 is SNHLY and CDR2 is FYNNEI. The V and J ends lost 4 bases and 10 bases respectively, with 13 bases between them. There are 12 residues in the CDR3. CDR3 sequence: CASSVLVFVAFF. The CDR3 nucleotides are TGTGCCAGCAGTGTATTAGTTTTTGTAGCTTTCTTT. Combining the CDR3 with reference TRBV2 and TRBJ1-1 gives the whole variable domain EPEVTQTPSHQVTQMGQEVILRCVPISNHLYFYWYRQILGQKVEFLVSFYNNEISEKSEIFDDQFSVERPDGSNFTLKIRSTKLEDSAMYFCASSVLVFVAFFGQGTRLTVV.

This clonotype was recorded a few times. The chain employs TRBV29-1 and TRBJ1-2, with 9 bases identical to TRBD1. The CDR3 has 15 amino acids. The trim removed 6 bases at V and 2 bases at J, leaving 10 bases unmatched. Germline CDR1 is SQVTM and CDR2 is ANQGSEA. CDR3 region: CSVDRTGERNYGYTF. The CDR3 DNA reads as TGCAGCGTAGACCGGACAGGGGAGAGGAACTATGGCTACACCTTC.

V usage is TRBV18 and J usage is TRBJ2-5; no reliable D call. The germline V and J ends were trimmed by 1 base and 0 bases, with 6 bases remaining between them. The CDR3 is made up of 14 amino acids. Per the germline V gene, CDR1 is KGHSH and CDR2 is LQKENI. CDR3 bases: TGTGCCAGCTCACCACAATCTTACCAAGAGACCCAGTACTTC. As protein: CASSPQSYQETQYF.

In its sample, this clonotype was seen many times. This CDR3 is CASSLRTQGYTF. In DNA, the CDR3 is TGTGCCAGCAGCTTAAGGACACAGGGCTACACCTTC. The rearrangement joins TRBV7-9 to TRBJ1-2; D possibly corresponds to TRBD1 (5 bases). V was shortened by 2 bases and J by 8 bases, with 9 bases between the two germline ends. Germline loops: CDR1 SEHNR, CDR2 FQNEAQ (reference sequence). The CDR3 totals 12 residues.